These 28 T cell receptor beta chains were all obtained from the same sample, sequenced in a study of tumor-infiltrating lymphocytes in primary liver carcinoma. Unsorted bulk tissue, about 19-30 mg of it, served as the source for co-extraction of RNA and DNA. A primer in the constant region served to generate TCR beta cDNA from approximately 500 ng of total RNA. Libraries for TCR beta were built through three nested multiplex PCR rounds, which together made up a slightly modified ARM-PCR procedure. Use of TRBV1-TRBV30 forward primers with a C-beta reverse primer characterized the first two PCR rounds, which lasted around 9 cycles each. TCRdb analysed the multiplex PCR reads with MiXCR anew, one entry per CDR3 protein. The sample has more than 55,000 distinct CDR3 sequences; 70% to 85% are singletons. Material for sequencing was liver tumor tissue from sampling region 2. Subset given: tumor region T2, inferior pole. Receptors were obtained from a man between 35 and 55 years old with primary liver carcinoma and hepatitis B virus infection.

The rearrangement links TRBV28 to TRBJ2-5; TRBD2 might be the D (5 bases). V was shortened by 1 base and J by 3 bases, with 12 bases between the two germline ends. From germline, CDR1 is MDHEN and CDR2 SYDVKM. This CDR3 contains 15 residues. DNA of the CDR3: TGTGCCAGCAGTTTATTACTAGTGGGAGAAGAGACCCAGTACTTC. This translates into CASSLLLVGEETQYF.

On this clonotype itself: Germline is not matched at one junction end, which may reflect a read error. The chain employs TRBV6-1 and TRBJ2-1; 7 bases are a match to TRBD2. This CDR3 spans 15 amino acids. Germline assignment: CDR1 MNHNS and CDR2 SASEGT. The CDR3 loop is CTSSTGTNGQWEQFF. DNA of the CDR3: TGTACCAGTAGTACCGGGACTAACGGCCAATGGGAGCAGTTCTTC.

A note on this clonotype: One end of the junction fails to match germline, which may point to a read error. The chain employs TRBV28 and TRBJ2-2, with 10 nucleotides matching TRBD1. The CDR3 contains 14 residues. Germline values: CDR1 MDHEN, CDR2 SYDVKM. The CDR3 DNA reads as TGTGCCTGCAGCCTGACAGGGGGCACCGGCGAGCTGTTTTTT. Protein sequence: CACSLTGGTGELFF.

The DNA for the CDR3 is TGTGCCAGCAGTTTCGCGGGAGGCTCCTACAATGAGCAGTTCTTC. The encoded protein is CASSFAGGSYNEQFF. The chain links TRBV7-3 to TRBJ2-1; 8 nucleotides match TRBD2. The CDR3 is 15 residues long. The germline V gene has CDR1 SGHTA and CDR2 FQGTGA. V gave up 6 bases and J gave up 0 bases; unmatched junction bases: 4.

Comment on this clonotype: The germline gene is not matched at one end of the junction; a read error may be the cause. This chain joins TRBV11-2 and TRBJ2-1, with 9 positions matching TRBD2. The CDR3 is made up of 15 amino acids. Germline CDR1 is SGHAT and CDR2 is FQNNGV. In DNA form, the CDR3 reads TGTGCTAGCAGAACCGGGACTAGCAGCTACAATGAGGAGTTCTTC. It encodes CASRTGTSSYNEEFF.

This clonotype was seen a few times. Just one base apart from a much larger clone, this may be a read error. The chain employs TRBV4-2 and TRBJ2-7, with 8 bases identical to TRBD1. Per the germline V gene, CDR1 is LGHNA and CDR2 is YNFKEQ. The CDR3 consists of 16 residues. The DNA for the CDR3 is TGTGCCAGCGGCCCCGGTGGCCAGGGGGCTTCCTACGAGCATTACTTC. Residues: CASGPGGQGASYEHYF.

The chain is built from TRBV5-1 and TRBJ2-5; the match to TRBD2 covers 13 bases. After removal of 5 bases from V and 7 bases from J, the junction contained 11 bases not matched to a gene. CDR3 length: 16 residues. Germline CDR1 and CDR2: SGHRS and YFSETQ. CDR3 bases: TGCGCCAGCAGATTACGGGGACTAGCGGGACGGGGGACCCAGTACTTC. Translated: CASRLRGLAGRGTQYF. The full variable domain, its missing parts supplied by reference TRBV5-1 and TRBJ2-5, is KAGVTQTPRYLIKTRGQQVTLSCSPISGHRSVSWYQQTPGQGLQFLFEYFSETQRNKGNFPGRFSGRQFSNSRSEMNVSTLELGDSALYLCASRLRGLAGRGTQYFGPGTRLLVL.

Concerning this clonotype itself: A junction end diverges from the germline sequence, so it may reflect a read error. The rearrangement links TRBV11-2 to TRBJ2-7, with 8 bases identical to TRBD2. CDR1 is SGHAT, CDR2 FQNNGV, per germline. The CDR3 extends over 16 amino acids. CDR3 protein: CASSLVASGPGGEQCF. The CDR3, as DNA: TGTGCCAGCAGCTTAGTGGCTAGCGGGCCGGGAGGGGAACAGTGCTTC.

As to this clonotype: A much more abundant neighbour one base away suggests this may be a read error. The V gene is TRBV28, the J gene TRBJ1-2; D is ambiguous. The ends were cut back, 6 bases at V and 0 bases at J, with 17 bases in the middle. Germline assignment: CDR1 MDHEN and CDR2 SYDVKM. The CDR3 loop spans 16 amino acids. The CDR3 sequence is CASRGVGKDTNYGYTF. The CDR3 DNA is TGTGCCAGCAGGGGAGTAGGGAAAGACACTAACTATGGCTACACCTTC.

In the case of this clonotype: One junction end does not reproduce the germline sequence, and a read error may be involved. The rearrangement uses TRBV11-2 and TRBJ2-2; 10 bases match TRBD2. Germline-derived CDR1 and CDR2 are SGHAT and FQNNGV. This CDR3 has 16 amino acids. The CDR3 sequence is CANSRTSGVNIGELFF. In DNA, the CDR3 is TGTGCCAACAGCCGTACTAGCGGGGTAAACATCGGGGAGCTGTTCTTT.

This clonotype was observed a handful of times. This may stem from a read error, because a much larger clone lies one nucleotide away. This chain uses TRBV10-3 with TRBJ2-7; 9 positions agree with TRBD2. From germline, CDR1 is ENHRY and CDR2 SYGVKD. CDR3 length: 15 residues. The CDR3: CTISERASGNDEQYF. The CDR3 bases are TGTACCATCAGTGAGAGGGCTAGCGGGAATGACGAGCAGTACTTC.

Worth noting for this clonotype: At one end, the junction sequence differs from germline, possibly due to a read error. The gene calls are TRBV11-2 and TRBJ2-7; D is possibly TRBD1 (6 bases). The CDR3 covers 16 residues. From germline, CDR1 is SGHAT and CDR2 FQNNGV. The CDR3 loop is CASRSHSSRTAYEQYF. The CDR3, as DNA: TGTGCCAGCAGATCCCATTCTTCCAGGACAGCCTACGAACAGTACTTC.

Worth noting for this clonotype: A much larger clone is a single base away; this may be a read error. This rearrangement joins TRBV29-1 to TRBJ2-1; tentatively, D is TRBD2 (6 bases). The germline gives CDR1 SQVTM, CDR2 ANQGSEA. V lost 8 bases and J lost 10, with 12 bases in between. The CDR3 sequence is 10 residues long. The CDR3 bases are TGCAGCCTTCTCCGGGAGGAGCAGTTCTTC. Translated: CSLLREEQFF.

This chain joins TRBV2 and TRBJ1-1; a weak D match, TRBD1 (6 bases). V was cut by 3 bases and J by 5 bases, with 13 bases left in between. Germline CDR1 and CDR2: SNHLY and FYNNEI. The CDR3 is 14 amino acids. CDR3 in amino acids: CASSDTGSETEAFF. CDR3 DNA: TGTGCCAGCAGTGATACAGGGTCAGAGACTGAAGCTTTCTTT.

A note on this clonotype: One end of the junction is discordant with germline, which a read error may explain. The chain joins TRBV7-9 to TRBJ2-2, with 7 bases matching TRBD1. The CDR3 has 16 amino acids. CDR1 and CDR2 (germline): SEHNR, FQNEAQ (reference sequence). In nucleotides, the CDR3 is TGTGCCAGCGCCACTTGGACAATCGCGAACACAGGGGTGCTGTTTTTT. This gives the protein CASATWTIANTGVLFF.

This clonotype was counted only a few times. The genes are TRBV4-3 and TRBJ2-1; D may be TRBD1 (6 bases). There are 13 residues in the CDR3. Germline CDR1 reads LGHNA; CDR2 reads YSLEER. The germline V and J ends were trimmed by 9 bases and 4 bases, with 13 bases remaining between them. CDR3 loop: CASTQTGYNEQFF. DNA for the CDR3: TGCGCCAGTACCCAGACAGGTTACAATGAGCAGTTCTTC.

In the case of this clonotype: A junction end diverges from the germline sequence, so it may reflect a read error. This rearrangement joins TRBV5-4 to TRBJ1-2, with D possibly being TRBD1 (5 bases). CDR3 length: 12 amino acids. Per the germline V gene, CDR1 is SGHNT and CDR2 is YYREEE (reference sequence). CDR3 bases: TGTGCCAGCAGCCCCCCTGGGGGTGGCTATACCTTC. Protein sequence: CASSPPGGGYTF.

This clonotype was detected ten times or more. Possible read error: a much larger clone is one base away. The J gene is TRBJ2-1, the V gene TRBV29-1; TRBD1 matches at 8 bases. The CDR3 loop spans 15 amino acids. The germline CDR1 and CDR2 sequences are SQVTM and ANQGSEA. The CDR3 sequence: CGVEDPGQELNEQFF. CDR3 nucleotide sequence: TGCGGCGTTGAAGACCCGGGACAGGAGTTAAATGAGCAGTTCTTC.

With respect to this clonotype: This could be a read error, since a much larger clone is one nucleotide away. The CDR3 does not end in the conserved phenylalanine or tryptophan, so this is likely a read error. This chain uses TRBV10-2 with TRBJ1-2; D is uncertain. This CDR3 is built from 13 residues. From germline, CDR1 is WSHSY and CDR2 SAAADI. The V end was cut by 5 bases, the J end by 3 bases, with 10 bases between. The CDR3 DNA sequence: TGCGCCAGCAGTTTCCTAAAGGACTATGGCTACACCTTA. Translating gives CASSFLKDYGYTL.

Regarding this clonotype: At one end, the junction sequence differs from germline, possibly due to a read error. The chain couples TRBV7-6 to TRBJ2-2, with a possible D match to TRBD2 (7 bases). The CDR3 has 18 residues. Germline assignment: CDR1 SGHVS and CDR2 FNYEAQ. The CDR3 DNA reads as TGTGCCAGCAGCTCGTTCGGGTTGGCGGGGGCTCGTATCGGGGAGCTGTTTTTC. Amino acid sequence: CASSSFGLAGARIGELFF.

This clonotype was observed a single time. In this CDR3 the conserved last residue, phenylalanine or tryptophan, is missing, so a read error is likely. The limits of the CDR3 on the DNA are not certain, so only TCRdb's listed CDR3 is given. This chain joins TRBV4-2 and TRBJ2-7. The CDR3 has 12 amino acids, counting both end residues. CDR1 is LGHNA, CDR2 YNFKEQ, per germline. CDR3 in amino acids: CASSQDVHEQHL.

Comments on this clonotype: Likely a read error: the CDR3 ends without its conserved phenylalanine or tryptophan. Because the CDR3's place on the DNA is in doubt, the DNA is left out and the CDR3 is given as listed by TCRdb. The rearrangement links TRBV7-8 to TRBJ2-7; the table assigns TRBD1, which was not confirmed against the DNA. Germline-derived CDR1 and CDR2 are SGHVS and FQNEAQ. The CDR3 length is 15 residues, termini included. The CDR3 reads CASSVIAGSRGEQYI.

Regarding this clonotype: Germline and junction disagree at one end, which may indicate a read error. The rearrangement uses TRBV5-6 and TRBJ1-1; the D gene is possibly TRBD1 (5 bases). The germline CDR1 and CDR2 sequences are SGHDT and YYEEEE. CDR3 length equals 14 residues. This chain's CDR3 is CASSLQGLNTGAFF. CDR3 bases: TGTGCCAGCAGCTTGCAGGGATTGAATACTGGAGCTTTCTTT.

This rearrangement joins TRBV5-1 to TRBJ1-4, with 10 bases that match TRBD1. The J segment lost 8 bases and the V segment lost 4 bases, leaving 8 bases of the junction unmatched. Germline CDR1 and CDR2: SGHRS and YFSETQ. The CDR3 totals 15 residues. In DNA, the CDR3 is TGCGCCAGCAGCGTGGGACAGGGGAAAGGGGAAAAACTGTTTTTT. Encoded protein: CASSVGQGKGEKLFF.

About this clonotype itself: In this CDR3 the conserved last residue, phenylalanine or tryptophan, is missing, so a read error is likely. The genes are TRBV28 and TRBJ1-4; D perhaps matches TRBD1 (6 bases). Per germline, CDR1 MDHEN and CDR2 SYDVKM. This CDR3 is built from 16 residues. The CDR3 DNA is TGTGCCAGCAGTTTGGACAGAACCGCAACCAATGAAAAACTGTTTTAT. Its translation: CASSLDRTATNEKLFY.

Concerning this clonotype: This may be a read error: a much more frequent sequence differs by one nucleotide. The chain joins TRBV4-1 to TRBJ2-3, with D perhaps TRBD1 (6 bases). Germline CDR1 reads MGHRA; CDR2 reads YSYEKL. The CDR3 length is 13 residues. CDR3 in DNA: TGCGCCAGCAGCCAAGAATACCAGGGGAGACCCCATTTT. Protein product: CASSQEYQGRPHF.

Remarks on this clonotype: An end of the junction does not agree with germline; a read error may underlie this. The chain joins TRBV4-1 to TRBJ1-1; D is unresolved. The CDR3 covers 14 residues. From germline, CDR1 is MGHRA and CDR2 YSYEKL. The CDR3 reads CASNQGLAADEAFF. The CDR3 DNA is TGCGCCAGCAACCAAGGCCTAGCGGCGGATGAAGCTTTCTTT.

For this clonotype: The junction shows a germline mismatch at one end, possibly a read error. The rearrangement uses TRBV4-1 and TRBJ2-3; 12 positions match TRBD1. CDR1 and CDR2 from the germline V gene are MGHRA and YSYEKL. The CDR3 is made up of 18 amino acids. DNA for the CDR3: TGCGTCAGCAGCCCATCAGGGACAGGGGGCCCCAACATAGATACGCAGTATTTT. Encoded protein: CVSSPSGTGGPNIDTQYF.